These 5 T cell receptor beta chains originate from one sample sequenced in a study of beta chain features in type 1 diabetes. The whole isolated RNA underwent reverse transcription, so sequencing captured expressed TCRB transcripts. The data were produced by immunoSEQ multiplex PCR, yet TCRdb's version contains in-frame clones alone and is incomplete. Here the sample spans under 400,000 clones, around an eighth being singletons. The specimen was naive CD4+ T cells from blood. The receptors come from a young man in good health.

This chain links TRBV7-9 with TRBJ1-1; D not resolved. Trimming took 1 base from V and 11 from J, leaving 14 bases between them. This CDR3 region has 13 residues. Germline V lookup: CDR1 SEHNR, CDR2 FQNEAQ (reference sequence). Here the CDR3 DNA reads TGTGCCAGCAGCTTAGAGATCTCCGAAGAGGCTTTCTTT. It yields the protein CASSLEISEEAFF.

The CDR3 sequence: CAWERNSGTLGQETQYF. CDR3 coding DNA: TGTGCCTGGGAGCGTAATTCCGGGACTCTCGGGCAAGAGACCCAGTACTTC. J is TRBJ2-5 and V is TRBV30; a possible D gene is TRBD2 (6 bases). V lost 5 bases and J lost 2, with 24 bases in between. The germline V gene encodes CDR1 GTSNPN and CDR2 SVGIG (reference sequence). This CDR3 comprises 17 residues. The entire variable domain, with the rest obtained from reference TRBV30 and TRBJ2-5, is as follows: SQTIHQWPATLVQPVGSPLSLECTVEGTSNPNLYWYRQAAGRGLQLLFYSVGIGQISSEVPQNLSASRPQDRQFILSSKKLLLSDSGFYLCAWERNSGTLGQETQYFGPGTRLLVL.

The CDR3 DNA reads TGTGCCTGGAGTGTCAGTGACAGGACTAATGAAAAACTGTTTTTT. As protein: CAWSVSDRTNEKLFF. The rearrangement links TRBV30 to TRBJ1-4; TRBD1 might be the D (6 bases). The germline V gene encodes CDR1 GTSNPN and CDR2 SVGIG (reference sequence). V was trimmed by 0 bases and J by 2 bases, leaving 10 bases between them. CDR3 length equals 15 residues.

The chain links TRBV9 to TRBJ2-3; no clear D gene. The CDR3 consists of 16 residues. V was trimmed by 0 bases and J by 3 bases, leaving 14 bases between them. Germline V gives CDR1 SGDLS, CDR2 YYNGEE. The CDR3 reads CASSVESGQATDTQYF. The CDR3 bases are TGTGCCAGCAGCGTAGAAAGTGGGCAGGCAACAGATACGCAGTATTTT.

This rearrangement joins TRBV28 to TRBJ1-6; no firm D call. CDR1 and CDR2 from the germline V gene are MDHEN and SYDVKM. This CDR3 spans 17 amino acids. Trimming cost V 5 bases and J 6 bases, with 20 bases left between them. In nucleotides, the CDR3 is TGTGCCAGCAGTCCAAACAAGCGGAGGGTACTTAATTCACCCCTCCACTTT. Amino acid sequence: CASSPNKRRVLNSPLHF. Drawing the rest from reference TRBV28 and TRBJ1-6, the complete variable domain is DVKVTQSSRYLVKRTGEKVFLECVQDMDHENMFWYRQDPGLGLRLIYFSYDVKMKEKGDIPEGYSVSREKKERFSLILESASTNQTSMYLCASSPNKRRVLNSPLHFGNGTRLTVT.